A selection of T cell receptor beta chains follows, all from one sample in a study of T cell repertoires in aging, cancer and after chemotherapy. One entry per CDR3 protein results from TCRdb running MiXCR on the multiplex PCR reads. The sample has almost 3,000 distinct CDR3 sequences, approximately 24% seen once. Sequenced: blood. These receptors were taken from a human donor with a solid tumor. Both conserved end residues are part of each CDR3. A D gene is named only where the DNA matches it firmly. Size is omitted from some rows. Given values are once, few, many or a class for expanded clones.

TRBD1	TRBJ1-6	-	TRBV18	CASSPIQGGSPLHF	TGTGCCAGCTCACCGATACAGGGGGGATCACCCCTCCACTTT
-	TRBJ2-2	once	TRBV12-3/TRBV12-4	CASSFQAVGNTGELFF	TGTGCCAGCAGTTTTCAGGCAGTTGGTAACACCGGGGAGCTGTTTTTT
TRBD1	TRBJ2-3	few	TRBV7-9	CASSSGTGKFADTQYF	TGTGCCAGCAGCTCCGGGACAGGGAAGTTCGCAGATACGCAGTATTTT
TRBD1	TRBJ2-7	few	TRBV11-2	CASSATGGTYEQYF	TGTGCCAGCAGCGCTACAGGGGGAACCTACGAGCAGTACTTC
-	TRBJ2-7	medium-sized	TRBV11-3	CASSLGQGGEQYF	TGTGCCAGCAGCTTAGGACAGGGAGGGGAGCAGTACTTC
-	TRBJ2-6	-	TRBV4-2	CASSQFLGATFLSGANVLTF	TGTGCCAGCAGCCAATTCTTGGGGGCTACGTTCCTCTCTGGGGCCAACGTCCTGACTTTC
-	TRBJ2-7	-	TRBV6-5	CASSWSWSYKQYF	TGTGCCAGCAGTTGGTCCTGGTCCTACAAGCAGTACTTC
-	TRBJ2-3	few	TRBV7-9	CASSHPTGGVGDTQYF	TGTGCCAGCAGCCATCCTACAGGGGGGGTAGGAGATACGCAGTATTTT
-	TRBJ2-2	-	TRBV20-1	CSARASGAGELFF	TGCAGTGCGCGGGCCTCAGGGGCCGGGGAGCTGTTTTTT
-	TRBJ1-5	once	TRBV4-3	CASSQETGGQPQHF	TGCGCCAGCAGCCAAGAAACAGGTGGTCAGCCCCAGCATTTT
TRBD1	TRBJ1-1	medium-sized	TRBV6-5	CASSYSWDREAFF	TGTGCCAGCAGTTACTCGTGGGACAGGGAAGCTTTCTTT
TRBD1	TRBJ1-2	medium-sized	TRBV6-5	CASSFDRVNYGYTF	TGTGCCAGCAGTTTTGACAGGGTTAACTATGGCTACACCTTC
-	TRBJ2-5	medium-sized	TRBV6-6	CASRKGTQYF	TGTGCCAGCAGGAAGGGAACCCAGTACTTC
TRBD1	TRBJ2-5	few	TRBV11-3	CARSPNGQAAQETQYF	TGTGCCAGAAGCCCCAACGGACAGGCAGCTCAAGAGACCCAGTACTTC
-	TRBJ2-7	-	TRBV7-2	CASCPYKAYEQYF	TGTGCCAGCTGCCCATACAAAGCCTACGAGCAGTACTTC
-	TRBJ2-4	-	TRBV6-2/TRBV6-3	CASTGVLAKNIQYF	TGTGCCAGCACAGGCGTACTAGCCAAAAACATTCAGTACTTC
-	TRBJ1-1	few	TRBV24-1	CATSAPGVGTEAFF	TGTGCCACCAGTGCCCCTGGGGTGGGCACTGAAGCTTTCTTT
-	TRBJ1-2	-	TRBV27	CASSLKSGADYGYTF	TGTGCCAGCAGTTTAAAGTCAGGGGCGGACTATGGCTACACCTTC
-	TRBJ2-7	-	TRBV20-1	CSARGGQLGSYEQYF	TGCAGTGCTAGAGGGGGGCAGTTGGGGTCCTACGAGCAGTACTTC
-	TRBJ1-4	-	TRBV4-3	CASSLTGWEKLFF	TGCGCCAGCAGCTTAACAGGGTGGGAAAAACTGTTTTTT
-	TRBJ1-4	-	TRBV6-4	CASRMEQGSGKLFF	TGTGCCAGCAGGATGGAACAGGGATCTGGAAAACTGTTTTTT
-	TRBJ1-5	-	TRBV6-1	CASSPGSNQPQHF	TGTGCCAGCAGTCCTGGTAGCAATCAGCCCCAGCATTTT
-	TRBJ2-7	-	TRBV7-2	CASSPGWSSYEQYF	TGTGCCAGCAGCCCGGGGTGGAGCTCCTACGAGCAGTACTTC
TRBD1	TRBJ2-4	-	TRBV6-5	CASSPFGQGLVIAKNIQYF	TGTGCCAGCAGTCCCTTTGGACAGGGCTTAGTTATAGCCAAAAACATTCAGTACTTC
-	TRBJ2-1	-	TRBV12-3/TRBV12-4	CASSLLAGGNSYNEQFF	TGTGCCAGCAGTTTACTCGCAGGGGGGAACTCCTACAATGAGCAGTTCTTC
-	TRBJ1-1	large	TRBV29-1	CSALGRPNTEAFF	TGCAGCGCACTCGGACGTCCTAACACTGAAGCTTTCTTT
-	TRBJ2-5	few	TRBV6-5	CASSYLRGGQETQYF	TGTGCCAGCAGTTACCTACGAGGGGGCCAAGAGACCCAGTACTTC
-	TRBJ1-1	-	TRBV20-1	CSASLPRQGMNTEAFF	TGCAGTGCTAGTCTTCCGAGGCAGGGCATGAACACTGAAGCTTTCTTT
TRBD2	TRBJ2-1	-	TRBV11-2	CASSLRERYNEQFF	TGTGCCAGCAGCTTGCGGGAGAGATACAATGAGCAGTTCTTC
-	TRBJ2-3	-	TRBV13	CASSVGPPDTQYF	TGTGCCAGCAGCGTCGGCCCCCCAGATACGCAGTATTTT
-	TRBJ1-1	few	TRBV5-1	CASSTRAHNMNTEAFF	TGCGCCAGCAGCACCCGGGCTCACAACATGAACACTGAAGCTTTCTTT
-	TRBJ1-5	few	TRBV6-1	CASSEAIRQPQHF	TGTGCCAGCAGTGAAGCTATAAGACAGCCCCAGCATTTT
TRBD1	TRBJ1-5	-	TRBV28	CASSPLTDRGNQPQHF	TGTGCCAGCAGTCCCCTCACTGACAGGGGGAATCAGCCCCAGCATTTT
-	TRBJ1-5	-	TRBV18	CASSASQDQPQHF	TGTGCCAGCTCAGCCTCTCAGGATCAGCCCCAGCATTTT
TRBD1	TRBJ2-2	medium-sized	TRBV15	CATRTITGGYTGELFF	TGTGCCACCAGGACGATTACAGGGGGGTACACCGGGGAGCTGTTTTTT
TRBD2	TRBJ2-1	-	TRBV20-1	CSASGGGLGEQFF	TGCAGTGCTAGCGGGGGGGGTTTGGGTGAGCAGTTCTTC